A selection of T cell receptor beta chains follows, all from one sample in a study of regulatory T cells in long-lasting Graves disease. TCRdb fed the multiplex PCR reads into MiXCR, producing one record per CDR3 protein. The table lists about 310,000 distinct CDR3 sequences, roughly 21% of them singletons, with roughly 50% in the top ten. Sequencing was performed on peripheral blood mononuclear cells (PBMCs), taken when the disease was refractory, from a patient treated with antithyroid drugs. The receptor set was obtained from a female donor with Graves disease. Both conserved end residues are trimmed from each CDR3. Rows may omit the clone size; those that give it use once, few, many or a size class.

v_gene: TRBV6-1
j_gene: TRBJ1-3
abundance: .
CDR3aa: ASSREFSGNTIY

v_gene: TRBV5-1
j_gene: TRBJ2-7
abundance: .
CDR3aa: ASSLAQGAGYEQY

v_gene: TRBV28
j_gene: TRBJ1-6
abundance: .
CDR3aa: ASTNSMSSYNSPLH

v_gene: TRBV29-1
j_gene: TRBJ1-5
abundance: .
CDR3aa: SAEGDWDRPGGNSNQPQH

v_gene: TRBV14
j_gene: TRBJ1-2
abundance: few
CDR3aa: ASSQERGYGYT

v_gene: TRBV5-6
j_gene: TRBJ2-7
abundance: few
CDR3aa: ASSLWRQDNYEQY

v_gene: TRBV9
j_gene: TRBJ2-5
abundance: .
CDR3aa: ASSSPWGQQETQY

v_gene: TRBV12-3/TRBV12-4
j_gene: TRBJ1-1
abundance: once
CDR3aa: VSSYSSRDTEAF

v_gene: TRBV9
j_gene: TRBJ2-7
abundance: many
CDR3aa: ASSVDSGRDYEQY

v_gene: TRBV6-1
j_gene: TRBJ2-5
abundance: .
CDR3aa: ASGTSGRGETQY

v_gene: TRBV27
j_gene: TRBJ2-1
abundance: .
CDR3aa: ASSSRLYEQF

v_gene: TRBV6-1
j_gene: TRBJ2-5
abundance: .
CDR3aa: ASSEQGQETQY

v_gene: TRBV10-1
j_gene: TRBJ2-5
abundance: .
CDR3aa: ASSERRCGETQY

v_gene: TRBV28
j_gene: TRBJ1-6
abundance: many
CDR3aa: ASSFQSGNSPLH

v_gene: TRBV20-1
j_gene: TRBJ1-4
abundance: many
CDR3aa: SARGRAAEKLF

v_gene: TRBV10-3
j_gene: TRBJ1-1
abundance: many
CDR3aa: AIRRRLGPRAF

v_gene: TRBV20-1
j_gene: TRBJ1-2
abundance: .
CDR3aa: SPWDRGQSGYT

v_gene: TRBV5-1
j_gene: TRBJ2-2
abundance: .
CDR3aa: ASSFGGVEELF

v_gene: TRBV7-2
j_gene: TRBJ1-4
abundance: .
CDR3aa: ASSLTGGLEKLF

v_gene: TRBV10-3
j_gene: TRBJ2-5
abundance: many
CDR3aa: ATSTGTGAQETQY

v_gene: TRBV4-3
j_gene: TRBJ2-5
abundance: .
CDR3aa: ASSQDRRPETQY

v_gene: TRBV29-1
j_gene: TRBJ2-5
abundance: many
CDR3aa: SVGPGAETQY

v_gene: TRBV7-2
j_gene: TRBJ1-4
abundance: few
CDR3aa: ASSLDGTGREKLF

v_gene: TRBV20-1
j_gene: TRBJ2-5
abundance: .
CDR3aa: SAIGGGVETQY

v_gene: TRBV6-2/TRBV6-3
j_gene: TRBJ1-2
abundance: .
CDR3aa: ASRSGGGSYGYT

v_gene: TRBV7-9
j_gene: TRBJ1-3
abundance: .
CDR3aa: ASSLGQLDSGNTIY

v_gene: TRBV27
j_gene: TRBJ2-5
abundance: few
CDR3aa: ASSPSGGIETQY

v_gene: TRBV20-1
j_gene: TRBJ1-6
abundance: .
CDR3aa: SAARPGQDYSPLH

v_gene: TRBV11-2
j_gene: TRBJ2-3
abundance: .
CDR3aa: ASSLGGQSTDTQY

v_gene: TRBV6-5
j_gene: TRBJ1-4
abundance: few
CDR3aa: ASSYVGNEKLF

v_gene: TRBV18
j_gene: TRBJ2-7
abundance: few
CDR3aa: ASSPPGRGDYEQY

v_gene: TRBV2
j_gene: TRBJ2-3
abundance: .
CDR3aa: ARLKQDDTQY

v_gene: TRBV4-1
j_gene: TRBJ2-7
abundance: .
CDR3aa: ASSQIAGGVDEQY

v_gene: TRBV7-2
j_gene: TRBJ1-4
abundance: many
CDR3aa: ASSAGQTPEKLF

v_gene: TRBV29-1
j_gene: TRBJ2-7
abundance: many
CDR3aa: SARTGLGTYEQY

v_gene: TRBV30
j_gene: TRBJ2-2
abundance: .
CDR3aa: AWTSGRRVTGELF

v_gene: TRBV7-9
j_gene: TRBJ1-6
abundance: .
CDR3aa: ASRLGQGDSPLH

v_gene: TRBV20-1
j_gene: TRBJ2-5
abundance: few
CDR3aa: NADSGRETQY

v_gene: TRBV6-5
j_gene: TRBJ2-7
abundance: few
CDR3aa: ASSYRQSSYEQY

v_gene: TRBV7-2
j_gene: TRBJ2-7
abundance: .
CDR3aa: ASSLIRVSLYEQY

v_gene: TRBV11-1
j_gene: TRBJ1-2
abundance: many
CDR3aa: ASSADNYGYT

v_gene: TRBV15
j_gene: TRBJ2-5
abundance: .
CDR3aa: ATSRDVGVETQY

v_gene: TRBV4-1
j_gene: TRBJ1-1
abundance: .
CDR3aa: ASSQAARGTEAF

v_gene: TRBV4-3
j_gene: TRBJ2-7
abundance: .
CDR3aa: ASSQDPGGADLSSYEQY

v_gene: TRBV3-1
j_gene: TRBJ1-5
abundance: few
CDR3aa: ASNQARSNQPQH

v_gene: TRBV5-1
j_gene: TRBJ1-2
abundance: many
CDR3aa: ASRAGGGDSDGYT